This paragraph reports one T cell receptor (beta chain). Original analysis: Reference gene primer amplification yielded estimated nucleated cell counts. The data were produced by immunoSEQ multiplex PCR, yet TCRdb's version contains in-frame clones alone and is incomplete. V, J and clone size are taken as reported in that table, and D and trimming were inferred from the DNA itself. The data show about 300,000 clones, with roughly 85% seen just once and 7.5% to 10% held by the top ten. V was shortened by 0 bases and J by 3 bases, with 3 bases between the two germline ends. The CDR3 runs 13 residues. Germline loops: CDR1 SGHVS, CDR2 FQNEAQ. The sample belongs to a study of blood T cell repertoires in COVID-19. The wider study: The origin of the acute and convalescent COVID-19 samples was the United States, Italy and Spain. The analysed material was cDNA or gDNA that came from T cells, B-cell-depleted T cells, or PBMCs.

What was sequenced was peripheral blood. This receptor was identified in a woman aged 50 to 65 who had recovered from COVID-19. The chain joins TRBV7-8 to TRBJ1-5; D unclear. As DNA, the CDR3 is TGTGCCAGCAGCTTAGCATACAATCAGCCCCAGCATTTT. It specifies CASSLAYNQPQHF.